This TCR beta chain was sequenced during a study of response to subunit inactivated influenza vaccine. Study-wide results and limits: There was a suggestion from the authors that each seasonal influenza vaccination recruits few new T cells.

There are a few counts of this clonotype. Its target is unknown. This CDR3 comprises 14 residues. J lost 2 bases, V lost 5 bases, and 9 bases had no gene match. Looked up from germline, CDR1 is DFQATT and CDR2 is SNEGSKA (reference sequence). TCRdb itself ran the RT-PCR reads through MiXCR, one entry per CDR3 protein. The table has 650,000 to 800,000 distinct CDR3 sequences, about 15% seen once; the top ten hold less than 7%. The source is a man aged 50 to 59 who received an inactivated influenza vaccine. V is TRBV20-1 and J is TRBJ2-7; 7 nucleotides match TRBD2. The sequences come from PBMCs from blood, collected roughly 2 weeks before vaccination. The CDR3 DNA reads as TGCAGTGCTGGAAAAAGCGGGGTAACCTACGAGCAGTACTTC. Amino acids: CSAGKSGVTYEQYF.